Sequencing of this T cell receptor (beta chain) was carried out in a study of post-analysis software for immune sequencing data. About the research overall: Disease trajectories encompassed relapsing-remitting, secondary progressive and progressive-relapsing multiple sclerosis. The study, taken as a whole, reports: Strong co-clustering by F measure was seen for same-batch samples. Controls had lower frequencies than patients of 4 or 5 TRBV segments, which included TRBV5-6, TRBV5-1 and TRBV20-1. Multiple sclerosis was associated with a significant reduction in normalized Chao1 diversity relative to controls.

Unique molecular identifiers tagged the TCR beta cDNA libraries. Yield was 450,000 to 650,000 cDNA molecules from around 1 to 9.1 million T cells. TCRdb reanalysed the PCR reads using MiXCR and keeps one entry per CDR3 protein. The sample includes hundreds of thousands of distinct CDR3 sequences, around 40% of them seen just once. The J segment lost 4 bases and the V segment lost 11 bases, leaving 8 bases of the junction unmatched. This CDR3 is built from 14 residues. As for this clonotype: Its specificity is not known.

The chain joins TRBV12-3 or TRBV12-4 to TRBJ2-7; the match to TRBD2 covers 13 bases. Input material: blood. This receptor was taken from a girl under 18 with multiple sclerosis. CDR3 amino acids: CAGGGTSGVYEQYF. For the CDR3, the DNA is TGTGCCGGCGGTGGGACTAGCGGGGTATACGAGCAGTACTTC.